This T cell receptor beta chain is drawn from a study of human T cells and chemical hapten exposure. Time point specified: patch test 2, 6 weeks after DPC sensitization. The treatment was: therapeutic diphenylcyclopropenone sensitization with weekly scalp DPC. CDR3 size: 16 residues. Trimming cost V 3 bases and J 4 bases, with 20 bases left between them. Germline V CDR1 and CDR2: DFQATT, SNEGSKA (reference sequence). TCRdb processed the RACE reads anew with MiXCR; each CDR3 protein has one entry. The repertoire includes about 85,000 distinct CDR3 sequences, around 10% of them detected once, and 1.6% sits in the top ten.

This clonotype originated in a man younger than 30 with alopecia areata. Some clones in this sample may be carry-over from other donors' samples. Sequences were derived from whole blood, sampled in connection with sensitization to the hapten diphenylcyclopropenone (DPC). V is TRBV20-1 and J is TRBJ2-3; D possibly matches TRBD1 or TRBD2 (6 bases each). DNA for the CDR3: TGCAGTGCTAGGGTTGGGGGGCTAAGGTTCGCAGATACGCAGTATTTT. This sequence encodes CSARVGGLRFADTQYF.